The 14 T cell receptor beta chains presented below share a single source sample, sequenced in a study of blood T cells in healthy people across ages. A J-beta primer mix and a sample-barcoded 5' primer were used in a second PCR of roughly 6 to 11 cycles. In TCRdb, the 5' RACE reads were re-called with MiXCR into one record per CDR3 protein. The table includes roughly 860,000 distinct CDR3 sequences, less than 80% detected once. Source material: blood. These receptors all come from a man aged 30 to 39 in good health.

CDR3 DNA: TGTGCCAGCAGCGCCCAAGGGACTGGATCCTACGAGCAGTACTTC. Its protein is CASSAQGTGSYEQYF. This chain uses TRBV7-6 with TRBJ2-7; tentatively, D is TRBD2 (6 bases). CDR1 SGHVS and CDR2 FNYEAQ come from the germline V gene. V was shortened by 5 bases and J by 1 base, with 15 bases between the two germline ends. The CDR3 runs 15 residues. The full variable domain, rest sourced from reference TRBV7-6 and TRBJ2-7, is GAGVSQSPRYKVTKRGQDVALRCDPISGHVSLYWYRQALGQGPEFLTYFNYEAQQDKSGLPNDRFSAERPEGSISTLTIQRTEQRDSAMYRCASSAQGTGSYEQYFGPGTRLTVT.

The chain is built from TRBV27 and TRBJ2-1; D ambiguous. Germline V gives CDR1 MNHEY, CDR2 SMNVEV (reference sequence). Trimming stripped 6 bases from V and 1 base from J, with 16 bases between. The CDR3 has 16 amino acids. The CDR3 DNA reads as TGTGCCAGCAGAACAGACCTTTCCCTTTCCTACAATGAGCAGTTCTTC. This encodes CASRTDLSLSYNEQFF.

The CDR3 region is CASSSVAGRPQGQYF. Written as DNA, the CDR3 is TGCGCCAGCAGCTCGGTAGCGGGGAGGCCACAGGGGCAGTACTTC. The chain has TRBV5-1 and TRBJ2-7, with 8 bases matching TRBD2. Germline V CDR1 and CDR2: SGHRS, YFSETQ. The CDR3 covers 15 residues. The V gene end was trimmed by 3 bases and the J gene end by 9 bases; junction bases not matched to a gene: 14.

The rearrangement uses TRBV9 and TRBJ2-7; tentatively, D is TRBD1 or TRBD2 (5 bases each). The V gene's germline CDR1 is SGDLS and CDR2 YYNGEE. The CDR3 sequence is 14 residues long. The germline V and J ends were trimmed by 0 bases and 5 bases, with 12 bases remaining between them. The CDR3 spells CASSVGGLGDEQYF. The CDR3 DNA is TGTGCCAGCAGCGTAGGGGGGTTGGGGGACGAGCAGTACTTC.

This chain uses TRBV9 with TRBJ1-2; 9 bases are shared with TRBD1. The V and J ends lost 3 bases and 4 bases, in that order; junction bases with no gene match: 4. The CDR3 length is 14 residues. The germline V gene has CDR1 SGDLS and CDR2 YYNGEE. In nucleotides, the CDR3 is TGTGCCAGCAGCGGCGGGACAGGGCTCTATGGCTACACCTTC. Encoded protein: CASSGGTGLYGYTF.

V and J are TRBV11-2 and TRBJ2-3; D gene ambiguous. This CDR3 is 15 amino acids long. Germline-derived CDR1 and CDR2 are SGHAT and FQNNGV. Trimming stripped 5 bases from V and 6 bases from J, with 18 bases between. DNA of the CDR3: TGTGCCAGCAGCCGAAGACGCGAGTATAGGGATACGCAGTATTTT. Translated, it gives CASSRRREYRDTQYF.

The chain is built from TRBV5-4 and TRBJ2-5; the D is unclear. CDR3 size: 14 residues. V dropped 5 bases and J dropped 3 bases, with 14 bases sitting between them. Germline CDR1 reads SGHNT; CDR2 reads YYREEE (reference sequence). CDR3 loop: CASRPCWTEETQYF. In nucleotides, the CDR3 is TGTGCCAGCAGGCCATGCTGGACCGAAGAGACCCAGTACTTC.

The CDR3 nucleotides are TGTGCCACCAGTGCCACTAGAGATACGCAGTATTTT. Translating it yields CATSATRDTQYF. This rearrangement joins TRBV24-1 to TRBJ2-3, with D possibly being TRBD2 (5 bases). V was clipped by 5 bases and J by 5 bases, with 7 bases between them. This CDR3 is built from 12 residues. Germline V gives CDR1 KGHDR, CDR2 SFDVKD.

V is TRBV29-1 and J is TRBJ2-3, with TRBD1 identical over 7 bases. The CDR3 totals 13 residues. Germline V gene data show CDR1 as SQVTM and CDR2 as ANQGSEA. The V and J ends lost 2 bases and 4 bases, in that order; junction bases with no gene match: 3. In nucleotides, the CDR3 is TGCAGCGTTGAAAGTCAGGGGGCAGATACGCAGTATTTT. Its protein is CSVESQGADTQYF.

The chain is built from TRBV9 and TRBJ2-4; D may be TRBD1 or TRBD2 (5 bases each). The better agreement between TRBJ2-7 and the DNA end casts doubt on the J call. The germline CDR1 and CDR2 sequences are SGDLS and YYNGEE. CDR3 size: 14 residues. For the CDR3, the DNA is TGTGCCAGCAGCGTAGTAGGGGACCTCTACGAGCAGTACTTC. It encodes CASSVVGDLYEQYF.

The chain uses TRBV15 and TRBJ1-6; D gene ambiguous. The CDR3 covers 14 residues. V was shortened by 1 base and J by 7 bases, with 8 bases between the two germline ends. Germline values: CDR1 LNHNV, CDR2 YYDKDF (reference sequence). The CDR3 region is CATSRVGNNSPLHF. The CDR3 DNA sequence: TGTGCCACCAGCAGAGTGGGCAACAATTCACCCCTCCACTTT.

The chain combines TRBV20-1 with TRBJ2-7; possibly TRBD1 or TRBD2 for D (5 bases each). This CDR3 spans 14 amino acids. CDR1 and CDR2 from the germline V gene are DFQATT and SNEGSKA (reference sequence). The V end was cut by 3 bases, the J end by 0 bases, with 12 bases between. The CDR3 sequence: CSASRGASSYEQYF. In DNA, the CDR3 is TGCAGTGCTAGTAGAGGGGCGAGCTCCTACGAGCAGTACTTC.

This clonotype occurred a few times. The V and J genes are TRBV10-3 and TRBJ1-1; tentative D call: TRBD1 (5 bases). Trimming removed 5 bases at V and 5 bases at J, with 21 bases between. CDR1 and CDR2 (germline): ENHRY, SYGVKD. The CDR3 has 16 amino acids. Here the CDR3 DNA reads TGTGCCATCAGTCCACAAAAGGGGTTTGAGGGGACTGAAGCTTTCTTT. Protein product: CAISPQKGFEGTEAFF.

V usage is TRBV9 and J usage is TRBJ2-4; tentative D call: TRBD2 (7 bases). The V gene's germline CDR1 is SGDLS and CDR2 YYNGEE. V dropped 4 bases and J dropped 0 bases, with 14 bases sitting between them. This CDR3 spans 16 amino acids. The CDR3 region is CASSPGGGVAKNIQYF. CDR3 in DNA: TGTGCCAGCAGCCCCGGAGGGGGGGTAGCCAAAAACATTCAGTACTTC.